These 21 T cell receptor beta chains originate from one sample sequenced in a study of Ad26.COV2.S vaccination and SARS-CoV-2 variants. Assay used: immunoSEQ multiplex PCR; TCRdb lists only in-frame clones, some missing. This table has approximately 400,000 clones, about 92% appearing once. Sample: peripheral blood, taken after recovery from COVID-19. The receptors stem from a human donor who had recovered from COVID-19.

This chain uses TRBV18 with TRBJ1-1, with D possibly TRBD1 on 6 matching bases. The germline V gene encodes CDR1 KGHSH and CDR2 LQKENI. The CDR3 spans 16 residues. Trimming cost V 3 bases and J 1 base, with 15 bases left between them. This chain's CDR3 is CASSPLTGGANTEAFF. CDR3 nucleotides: TGTGCCAGCTCACCTCTCACGGGGGGGGCGAACACTGAAGCTTTCTTT.

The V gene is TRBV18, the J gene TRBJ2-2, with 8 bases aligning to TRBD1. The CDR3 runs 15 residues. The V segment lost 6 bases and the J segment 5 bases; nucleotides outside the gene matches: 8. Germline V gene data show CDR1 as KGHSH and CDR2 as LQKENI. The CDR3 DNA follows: TGTGCCAGCTCCTCCGACAGGGGACCGACCGGGGAGCTGTTTTTT. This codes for CASSSDRGPTGELFF.

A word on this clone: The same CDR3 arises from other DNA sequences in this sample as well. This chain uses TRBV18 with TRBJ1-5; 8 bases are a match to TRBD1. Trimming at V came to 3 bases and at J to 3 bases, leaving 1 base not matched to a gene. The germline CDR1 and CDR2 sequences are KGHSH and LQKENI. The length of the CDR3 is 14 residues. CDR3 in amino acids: CASSPDRDNQPQHF. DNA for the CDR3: TGTGCCAGCTCACCGGACAGGGACAATCAGCCCCAGCATTTT. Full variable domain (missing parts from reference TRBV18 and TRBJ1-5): NAGVMQNPRHLVRRRGQEARLRCSPMKGHSHVYWYRQLPEEGLKFMVYLQKENIIDESGMPKERFSAEFPKEGPSILRIQQVVRGDSAAYFCASSPDRDNQPQHFGDGTRLSIL.

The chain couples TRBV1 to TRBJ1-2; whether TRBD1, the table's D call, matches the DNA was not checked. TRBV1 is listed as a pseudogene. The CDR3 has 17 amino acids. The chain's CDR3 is CTSSQPDLDRGDDGYTF. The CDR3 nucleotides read TGCACCAGCAGCCAACCTGACCTAGACAGGGGGGACGATGGCTACACCTTC.

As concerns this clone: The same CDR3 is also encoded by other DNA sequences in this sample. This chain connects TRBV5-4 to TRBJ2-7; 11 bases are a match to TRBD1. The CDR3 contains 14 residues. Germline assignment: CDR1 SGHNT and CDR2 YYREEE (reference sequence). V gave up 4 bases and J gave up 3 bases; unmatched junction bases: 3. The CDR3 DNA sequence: TGTGCCAGCAGCCCTGGGACAGGGGGCTACGAGCAGTACTTC. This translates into CASSPGTGGYEQYF.

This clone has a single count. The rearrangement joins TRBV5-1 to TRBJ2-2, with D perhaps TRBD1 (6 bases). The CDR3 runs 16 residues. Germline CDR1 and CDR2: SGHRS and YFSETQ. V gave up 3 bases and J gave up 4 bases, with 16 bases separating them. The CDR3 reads CASSSTGPSATGELFF. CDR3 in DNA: TGCGCCAGCAGCTCCACAGGGCCCTCGGCCACCGGGGAGCTGTTTTTT.

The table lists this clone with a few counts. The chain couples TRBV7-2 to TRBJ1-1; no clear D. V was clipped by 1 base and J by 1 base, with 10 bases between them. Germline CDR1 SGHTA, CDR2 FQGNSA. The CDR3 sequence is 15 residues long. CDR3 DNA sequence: TGTGCCAGCAGCTTAGATGACCCAAAGAACACTGAAGCTTTCTTT. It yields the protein CASSLDDPKNTEAFF. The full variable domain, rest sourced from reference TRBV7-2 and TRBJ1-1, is GAGVSQSPSNKVTEKGKDVELRCDPISGHTALYWYRQSLGQGLEFLIYFQGNSAPDKSGLPSDRFSAERTGGSVSTLTIQRTQQEDSAVYLCASSLDDPKNTEAFFGQGTRLTVV.

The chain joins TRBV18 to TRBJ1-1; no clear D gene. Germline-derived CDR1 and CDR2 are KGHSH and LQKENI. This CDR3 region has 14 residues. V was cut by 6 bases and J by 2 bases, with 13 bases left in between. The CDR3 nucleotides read TGTGCCAGCTCCCTTAACGGAGGTAACACTGAAGCTTTCTTT. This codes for CASSLNGGNTEAFF.

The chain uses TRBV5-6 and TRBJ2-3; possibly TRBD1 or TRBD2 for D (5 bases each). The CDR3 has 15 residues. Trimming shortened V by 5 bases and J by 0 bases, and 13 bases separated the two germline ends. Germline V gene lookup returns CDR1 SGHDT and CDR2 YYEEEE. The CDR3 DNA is TGTGCCAGCAGGTCTGGGGGTACGAGCACAGATACGCAGTATTTT. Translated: CASRSGGTSTDTQYF.

The CDR3 spells CASSSGLGNYEQYF. In nucleotides, the CDR3 is TGTGCCAGCAGCTCGGGACTGGGGAATTACGAGCAGTACTTC. The J gene is TRBJ2-7, the V gene TRBV5-4; TRBD2 is a possible D gene (6 bases). V was cut by 3 bases and J by 4 bases, with 14 bases left in between. CDR3 length: 14 amino acids. From germline, CDR1 is SGHNT and CDR2 YYREEE (reference sequence).

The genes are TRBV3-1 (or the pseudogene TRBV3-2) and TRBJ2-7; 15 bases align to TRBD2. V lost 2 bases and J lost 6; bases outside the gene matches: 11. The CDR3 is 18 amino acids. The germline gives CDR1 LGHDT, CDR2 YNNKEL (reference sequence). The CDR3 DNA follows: TGTGCCAGCAGCCAATTCCCCGGGACTAGCGGGGGGTCGGTCGAGCAGTACTTC. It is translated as CASSQFPGTSGGSVEQYF.

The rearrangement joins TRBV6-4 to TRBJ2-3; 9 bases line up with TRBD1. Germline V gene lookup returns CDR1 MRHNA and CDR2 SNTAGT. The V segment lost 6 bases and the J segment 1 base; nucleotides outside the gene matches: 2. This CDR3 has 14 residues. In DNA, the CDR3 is TGTGCCAGCAGCAGACAGGGGGGCACAGATACGCAGTATTTT. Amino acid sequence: CASSRQGGTDTQYF.

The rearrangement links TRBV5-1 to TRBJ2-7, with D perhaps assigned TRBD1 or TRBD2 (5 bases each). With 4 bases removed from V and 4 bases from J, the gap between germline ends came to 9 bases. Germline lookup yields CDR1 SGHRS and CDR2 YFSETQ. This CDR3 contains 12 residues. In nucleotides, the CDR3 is TGCGCCAGCAGCGGGGACGGGTACGAGCAGTACTTC. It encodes CASSGDGYEQYF.

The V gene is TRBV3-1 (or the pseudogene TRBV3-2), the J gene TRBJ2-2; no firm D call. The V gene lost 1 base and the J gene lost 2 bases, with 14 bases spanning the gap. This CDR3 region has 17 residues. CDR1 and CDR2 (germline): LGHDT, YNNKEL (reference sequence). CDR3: CASSQVGRTSNTGELFF. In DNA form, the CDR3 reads TGTGCCAGCAGCCAAGTGGGTCGGACCTCAAACACCGGGGAGCTGTTTTTT.

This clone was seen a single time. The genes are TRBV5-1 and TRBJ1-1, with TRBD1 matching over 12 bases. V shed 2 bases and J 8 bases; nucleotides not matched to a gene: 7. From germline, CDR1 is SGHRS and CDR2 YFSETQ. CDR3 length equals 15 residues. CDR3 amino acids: CASSLIPGQGAEAFF. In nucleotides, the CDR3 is TGCGCCAGCAGCTTAATACCGGGACAGGGGGCGGAAGCTTTCTTT.

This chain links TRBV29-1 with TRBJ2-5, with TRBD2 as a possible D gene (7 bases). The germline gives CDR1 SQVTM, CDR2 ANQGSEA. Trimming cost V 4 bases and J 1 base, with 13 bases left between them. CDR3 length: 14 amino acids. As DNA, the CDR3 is TGCAGCGTTGGAGGGGGGGGGTTCCAAGAGACCCAGTACTTC. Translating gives CSVGGGGFQETQYF.

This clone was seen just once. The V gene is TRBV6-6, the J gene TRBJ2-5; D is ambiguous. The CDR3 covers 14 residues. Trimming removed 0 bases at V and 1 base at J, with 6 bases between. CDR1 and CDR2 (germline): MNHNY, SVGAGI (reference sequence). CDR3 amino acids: CASSYSGSQETQYF. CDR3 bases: TGTGCCAGCAGTTACTCGGGTTCCCAAGAGACCCAGTACTTC.

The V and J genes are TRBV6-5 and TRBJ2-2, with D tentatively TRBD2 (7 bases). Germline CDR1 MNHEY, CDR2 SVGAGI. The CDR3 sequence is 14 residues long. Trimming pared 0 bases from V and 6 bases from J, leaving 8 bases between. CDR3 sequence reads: CASSYSGGPGELFF. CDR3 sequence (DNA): TGTGCCAGCAGTTACTCGGGGGGGCCCGGGGAGCTGTTTTTT.

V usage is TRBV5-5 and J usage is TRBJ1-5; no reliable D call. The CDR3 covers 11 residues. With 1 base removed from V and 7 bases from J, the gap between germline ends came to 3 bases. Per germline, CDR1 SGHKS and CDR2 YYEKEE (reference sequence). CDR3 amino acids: CASSLFQPQHF. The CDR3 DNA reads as TGTGCCAGCAGCTTGTTCCAGCCCCAGCATTTT.

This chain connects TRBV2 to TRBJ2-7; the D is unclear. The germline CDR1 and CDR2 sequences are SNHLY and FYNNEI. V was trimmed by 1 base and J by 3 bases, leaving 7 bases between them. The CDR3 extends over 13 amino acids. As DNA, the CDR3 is TGTGCCAGCAGTGAAGACCGGTTCTACGAGCAGTACTTC. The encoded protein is CASSEDRFYEQYF.

The CDR3: CASSLLSRTNSPLHF. The CDR3 coding sequence is TGTGCCAGCAGCTTACTCTCCAGGACCAATTCACCCCTCCACTTT. The chain uses TRBV11-2 and TRBJ1-6; D is undetermined. Germline loops: CDR1 SGHAT, CDR2 FQNNGV. V was pared by 2 bases and J by 7 bases, with 12 bases between. This CDR3 is 15 amino acids long.